This paragraph covers one TCR beta chain sequence. Its antigen is unknown. Measured with immunoSEQ multiplex PCR; TCRdb has only the in-frame clones, and not every one. This sample has 95,000 to 150,000 clones, with 90% found just once. This sample was included in a study of T cell responses to AZD1222 COVID-19 vaccine. Study-wide results and caveats: The peak T cell response came first, and repertoires were sampled only after it. Recipients of AZD1222 seropositive at baseline numbered only 6 or 7. Vaccine-associated CD4 TCRs spanned spike, dominant at 160-218 and 743-854.

The source material was peripheral blood, sampled on day 0 of MenACWY control vaccination. The clonotype was recovered from an adult in good health.

This CDR3 is CASSTTGTGGIYEQYF. In DNA form, the CDR3 reads TGTGCCAGCAGCACCACCGGGACAGGGGGGATTTACGAGCAGTACTTC. This sequence joins TRBV7-8 and TRBJ2-7, with 11 bases aligning to TRBD1. Trimming at V came to 5 bases and at J to 4 bases, leaving 10 bases not matched to a gene. Germline lookup yields CDR1 SGHVS and CDR2 FQNEAQ. The CDR3 loop spans 16 amino acids.